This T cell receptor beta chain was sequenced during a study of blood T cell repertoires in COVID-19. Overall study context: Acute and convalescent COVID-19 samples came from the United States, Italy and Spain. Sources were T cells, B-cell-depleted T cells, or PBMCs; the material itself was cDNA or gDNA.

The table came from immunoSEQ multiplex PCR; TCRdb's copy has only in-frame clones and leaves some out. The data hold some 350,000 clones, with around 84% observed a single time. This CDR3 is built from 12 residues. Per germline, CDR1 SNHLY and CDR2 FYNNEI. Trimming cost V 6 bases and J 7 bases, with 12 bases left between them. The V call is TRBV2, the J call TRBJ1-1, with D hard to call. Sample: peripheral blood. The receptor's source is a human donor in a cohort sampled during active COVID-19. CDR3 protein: CASRGTMNEAFF. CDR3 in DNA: TGTGCCAGCAGGGGTACTATGAATGAAGCTTTCTTT.